This is a list of T cell receptor beta chains from one sample in a study of T cells expressing NK-cell markers. Reanalyzing the 5' RACE reads, TCRdb keeps one entry per CDR3 protein, without DNA. This specimen shows roughly 450,000 distinct CDR3 sequences; the ten leading clones hold roughly 1.4%. Sequencing used blood T cells: a sorted CD56 or NKG2C T cell subset, CD4+ or CD8+ T cells, or bulk PBMC T cells (not recorded which). All receptors come from a woman aged 50 to 60 in good health. The CDR3 runs from the conserved cysteine through the conserved F or W. Fields, in order: J gene, V gene, CDR3 protein.

TRBJ1-1,TRBV20-1,CSATTRGMNTEAFF
TRBJ2-6,TRBV7-9,CASGPTLGAGANVLTF
TRBJ2-1,TRBV20-1,CSARGDLIAGNEQFF
TRBJ2-5,TRBV12-3/TRBV12-4,CASSWGTLQETQYF
TRBJ1-1,TRBV10-2,CAIQTGSGNTEAFF
TRBJ2-3,TRBV30,CAWNRAGGAWSDTQYF
TRBJ1-4,TRBV5-1,CASSITGTATNEKLFF
TRBJ2-1,TRBV11-1,CASSMDSYNEQFF
TRBJ1-5,TRBV12-3/TRBV12-4,CASSLVQGGNQPQHF
TRBJ1-2,TRBV4-1,CASSPKPGQRSYGYTF
TRBJ2-6,TRBV11-3,CASSQGGAGANVLTF
TRBJ2-2,TRBV12-3/TRBV12-4,CASRLTGSTGELFF
TRBJ1-6,TRBV20-1,CSARRGATYSPLHF
TRBJ1-6,TRBV27,CASGFLREQHSPLHF
TRBJ1-2,TRBV6-6,CASSYPDLTVDGYTF
TRBJ1-2,TRBV12-3/TRBV12-4,CASSFSWSGYTF
TRBJ1-2,TRBV12-5,CASGLDLAMDGYTF
TRBJ2-7,TRBV10-3,CAIGRQVHSSYEQYF
TRBJ2-1,TRBV7-9,CASSSSSGSGFYNEQFF
TRBJ2-5,TRBV18,CASSPGLEYRETQYF
TRBJ2-2,TRBV27,CASRKTGGNTGELFF
TRBJ2-1,TRBV19,CASSIMGGEQFF
TRBJ2-3,TRBV2,CASSEGIADTDTQYF
TRBJ1-2,TRBV5-1,CASSPGTTYGYTF
TRBJ1-2,TRBV6-5,CASRPPGQAYGYTF
TRBJ1-4,TRBV5-1,CASSLAVEAANEKLFF
TRBJ2-1,TRBV11-3,CASSLSPLALQFF
TRBJ2-3,TRBV11-2,CASSLGLAGVDTQYF
TRBJ2-1,TRBV12-3/TRBV12-4,CASSLYRGHVRNEQFF
TRBJ2-7,TRBV20-1,CSAGSVYEQYF
TRBJ2-7,TRBV12-3/TRBV12-4,CASSRTIGHRYEQYF
TRBJ2-2,TRBV5-1,CASSSGLAGYTGELFF
TRBJ2-5,TRBV4-1,CASSQGVGVGETQYF
TRBJ2-1,TRBV10-3,CAITGQTGGSYNEQFF
TRBJ1-5,TRBV6-5,CASSSNRGVGSNQPQHF
TRBJ2-1,TRBV20-1,CSAGTSGLPAAGNEQFF
TRBJ2-7,TRBV11-2,CASSLVISGGTYEQYF
TRBJ2-4,TRBV29-1,CSVWAGIAKNIQYF
TRBJ2-1,TRBV24-1,CATSDYPSGRAGNEQFF
TRBJ2-1,TRBV20-1,CSAPVPGLPHEQFF
TRBJ2-1,TRBV20-1,CSAKLAGDRGSHQFF
TRBJ1-2,TRBV7-8,CASSLLLTGNYGYTF
TRBJ2-7,TRBV24-1,CATSDLWTSGRPKSCYYEQYF
TRBJ2-5,TRBV25-1,CASTLPAGVGETQYF
TRBJ2-1,TRBV6-6,CASSYSLAGGFEQFF
TRBJ2-1,TRBV24-1,CATSGKRAYNEQFF
TRBJ1-1,TRBV5-5,CASSFNAGTEAFF
TRBJ2-1,TRBV7-6,CASSRHPDTQYNEQFF
TRBJ2-1,TRBV11-1,CASSPSPPTSTDNEQFF
TRBJ2-7,TRBV10-3,CAISESYRVSDKLYEQYF
TRBJ2-5,TRBV5-1,CASSPQLGGVQETQYF
TRBJ2-3,TRBV5-8,CASSRGGVPTDTQYF
TRBJ1-1,TRBV10-3,CAISVDRANTEAFF
TRBJ1-2,TRBV12-3/TRBV12-4,CASSLSQYGGYTF